Presented here are 19 T cell receptor beta chains from one specimen sequenced in a study of Ad26.COV2.S vaccination and SARS-CoV-2 variants. Clones were read by immunoSEQ multiplex PCR, and TCRdb kept only the in-frame ones, dropping some. The sample carries around 370,000 clones, about 91% recorded once. This specimen consisted of peripheral blood, obtained after recovery from COVID-19. The receptors here all came from a human donor who had recovered from COVID-19.

This CDR3 is CASSRDRTYEQYF. CDR3 bases: TGCGCCAGCAGCCGGGACCGCACCTACGAGCAGTACTTC. V is TRBV5-1 and J is TRBJ2-7; D might be TRBD1 or TRBD2, each matching 5 bases. The CDR3 consists of 13 residues. Between the trimmed V and J ends, which lost 4 bases and 2 bases, there was a span of 10 bases. Germline-derived CDR1 and CDR2 are SGHRS and YFSETQ.

The chain employs TRBV10-3 and TRBJ2-7; a possible D gene is TRBD2 (5 bases). V was cut by 0 bases and J by 4 bases, with 7 bases left in between. This CDR3 is 13 amino acids long. CDR1 ENHRY and CDR2 SYGVKD come from the germline V gene. This CDR3 reads CAISESRGYEQYF. Written as DNA, the CDR3 is TGTGCCATCAGTGAGTCGAGAGGGTACGAGCAGTACTTC.

Worth noting for this clone: Other DNA sequences within the sample encode an identical CDR3. The chain couples TRBV5-1 to TRBJ1-1; possible D gene TRBD1, 5 bases. V was trimmed by 3 bases and J by 4 bases, leaving 16 bases between them. The germline V gene has CDR1 SGHRS and CDR2 YFSETQ. The CDR3 sequence is 15 residues long. This CDR3 is CASSSTNTGGTEAFF. The CDR3 nucleotides read TGCGCCAGCAGCTCGACAAACACCGGGGGCACTGAAGCTTTCTTT.

The chain has TRBV7-9 and TRBJ1-3; D call uncertain. Per germline, CDR1 SEHNR and CDR2 FQNEAQ (reference sequence). V lost 4 bases to trimming and J lost 0 bases, with 10 bases between them. The CDR3 contains 15 residues. CDR3 protein: CASSSVFRSGNTIYF. CDR3 coding DNA: TGTGCCAGCAGCTCGGTGTTTCGCTCTGGAAACACCATATATTTT.

The gene calls are TRBV2 and TRBJ2-3, with TRBD2 identical over 8 bases. The V gene end was trimmed by 6 bases and the J gene end by 3 bases; junction bases not matched to a gene: 8. Germline CDR1 SNHLY, CDR2 FYNNEI. This CDR3 has 15 residues. CDR3 loop: CASRPLAGGTDTQYF. CDR3 nucleotide sequence: TGTGCCAGCAGACCTCTCGCGGGGGGAACAGATACGCAGTATTTT.

The table lists this clone with a count of one. V gene TRBV27 combines with J gene TRBJ2-7; D is perhaps TRBD1 (6 bases). The CDR3 contains 18 residues. V was trimmed by 4 bases and J by 3 bases, leaving 25 bases between them. CDR1 and CDR2 from the germline V gene are MNHEY and SMNVEV (reference sequence). Here the CDR3 DNA reads TGTGCCAGCAGTTATTACCCGCCGCGGCCAGGGGCCCTCTACGAGCAGTACTTC. This encodes CASSYYPPRPGALYEQYF.

The chain joins TRBV10-1 to TRBJ2-2; D not resolved. V gave up 2 bases and J gave up 5 bases, with 6 bases separating them. The length of the CDR3 is 13 residues. Germline loops: CDR1 WNHNN, CDR2 SYGVQD (reference sequence). CDR3 loop: CASSEQRTGELFF. The DNA for the CDR3 is TGCGCCAGCAGTGAGCAGAGAACCGGGGAGCTGTTTTTT.

This clone has only one observation. The CDR3 region is CSVEKGLRETQYF. The CDR3 coding sequence is TGCAGCGTCGAGAAAGGACTAAGGGAGACCCAGTACTTC. The chain carries TRBV29-1 and TRBJ2-5; possible D gene TRBD2, 6 bases. V gave up 6 bases and J gave up 5 bases, with 16 bases separating them. CDR1 and CDR2 from the germline V gene are SQVTM and ANQGSEA. The CDR3 sequence is 13 residues long.

The V gene is TRBV6-5, the J gene TRBJ1-1; 8 bases agree with TRBD1. The CDR3 has 12 amino acids. The ends lost 4 bases at V and 6 bases at J; junction bases unmatched: 1. Germline lookup yields CDR1 MNHEY and CDR2 SVGAGI. CDR3 nucleotide sequence: TGTGCCAGCAGTTGGACAGGGCCTGAAGCTTTCTTT. This codes for CASSWTGPEAFF.

The chain has TRBV7-8 and TRBJ2-7, with a weak D call TRBD2 (5 bases). Germline V lookup: CDR1 SGHVS, CDR2 FQNEAQ. V dropped 5 bases and J dropped 2 bases, with 13 bases sitting between them. The CDR3 has 14 amino acids. The CDR3 coding sequence is TGTGCCAGCAGCGCCGCCGGGAACCCCTACGAGCAGTACTTC. Encoded protein: CASSAAGNPYEQYF.

This chain connects TRBV5-1 to TRBJ1-2, with TRBD1 matching 7 bases. The V gene's germline CDR1 is SGHRS and CDR2 YFSETQ. Unmatched junction bases numbered 6, after V lost 4 bases and J lost 3 bases. There are 14 residues in the CDR3. CDR3 bases: TGCGCCAGCAGCCCACCCGGGACAGACTATGGCTACACCTTC. The encoded protein is CASSPPGTDYGYTF.

The chain carries TRBV13 and TRBJ1-1; TRBD1 matches 7 bases. Losses at the gene ends were 0 bases for V and 0 bases for J; bases not matched to a gene: 7. From germline, CDR1 is PRHDT and CDR2 FYEKMQ (reference sequence). The CDR3 extends over 17 amino acids. This chain's CDR3 is CASSLGAGTAMNTEAFF. The CDR3 DNA reads as TGTGCCAGCAGCTTAGGAGCAGGGACAGCCATGAACACTGAAGCTTTCTTT.

The chain recombines TRBV12-1 with TRBJ2-7. TRBV12-1 is a listed pseudogene. The CDR3 contains 15 residues. This CDR3 is CASSPGSVLSYEQYF. The CDR3 DNA is TGTGCCAGCAGTCCTGGGTCGGTTCTCTCCTACGAGCAGTACTTC.

Notes on this clone: The junction differs from germline at one of its ends, possibly a read error. CDR3 DNA: TGTGCCAGCAGCCGCGGCGGCAGGGGCCAAGTCTTC. Translation: CASSRGGRGQVF. The rearrangement joins TRBV7-3 to TRBJ2-1, with a possible D match to TRBD1 (6 bases). CDR1 is SGHTA, CDR2 FQGTGA, per germline. The CDR3 loop spans 12 amino acids.

The chain joins TRBV6-5 to TRBJ1-1, with TRBD1 as a possible D gene (6 bases). The V end lost 7 bases, the J end lost 5 bases, and 20 bases lay between the germline ends. This CDR3 comprises 15 residues. CDR1 is MNHEY and CDR2 is SVGAGI in the germline V gene. CDR3 bases: TGTGCCAGCACCCTCAGGGACAAAGCGGAGACTGAAGCTTTCTTT. This translates into CASTLRDKAETEAFF.

The gene calls are TRBV19 and TRBJ1-1; D is uncertain. The CDR3 extends over 13 amino acids. The V end was cut by 3 bases, the J end by 4 bases, with 9 bases between. Germline values: CDR1 LNHDA, CDR2 SQIVND (reference sequence). CDR3 DNA: TGTGCCAGTAGTATTGTAGGGAGCACTGAAGCTTTCTTT. It encodes CASSIVGSTEAFF. Combining the CDR3 with reference TRBV19 and TRBJ1-1 gives the whole variable domain DGGITQSPKYLFRKEGQNVTLSCEQNLNHDAMYWYRQDPGQGLRLIYYSQIVNDFQKGDIAEGYSVSREKKESFPLTVTSAQKNPTAFYLCASSIVGSTEAFFGQGTRLTVV.

The chain joins TRBV7-8 to TRBJ1-6; TRBD1 aligns across 7 bases. This CDR3 has 16 residues. Per the germline V gene, CDR1 is SGHVS and CDR2 is FQNEAQ. V lost 2 bases and J lost 6; bases outside the gene matches: 7. The CDR3 DNA follows: TGTGCCAGCAGCTTATTTAGACAGGGAATTAATTCACCCCTCCACTTT. Translation gives CASSLFRQGINSPLHF.

V gene TRBV6-5 combines with J gene TRBJ1-1, with D uncertain. This CDR3 contains 15 residues. Germline CDR1 is MNHEY and CDR2 is SVGAGI. The V and J ends lost 0 bases and 2 bases respectively, with 10 bases between them. As DNA, the CDR3 is TGTGCCAGCAGTTACTCGAGCTCTGTTAACACTGAAGCTTTCTTT. It specifies CASSYSSSVNTEAFF.

The chain has TRBV10-1 and TRBJ2-7; the D is unclear. Looked up from germline, CDR1 is WNHNN and CDR2 is SYGVQD (reference sequence). The CDR3 is 11 amino acids. V was cut by 3 bases and J by 3 bases, with 3 bases left in between. The CDR3 DNA is TGCGCCAGCAGTGACAGCTACGAGCAGTACTTC. Translated, it gives CASSDSYEQYF.